The entry below gives a single TCR beta chain sequence along with its context. Profiling relied on immunoSEQ multiplex PCR, and the TCRdb table lists in-frame clones only, not all of them. This table has 150,000 to 200,000 clones, about 93% appearing once. V lost 1 base to trimming and J lost 0 bases, with 15 bases between them. CDR1 is SEHNR and CDR2 is FQNEAQ in the germline V gene (reference sequence). The CDR3 sequence is 18 residues long. These data belong to a study of control samples from healthy donors and cancer patients. The material sequenced was blood. The TCR comes from a woman between 25 and 40 years old in good health. The chain uses TRBV7-9 and TRBJ1-4, with D possibly TRBD1 on 5 matching bases. CDR3 sequence (DNA): TGTGCCAGCAGCTTAGAAGAGGGGTACGGTGCAACTAATGAAAAACTGTTTTTT. Protein: CASSLEEGYGATNEKLFF.